Below, 2 T cell receptor beta chains from the same sample are listed, as sequenced in a study of blood T cell repertoires in COVID-19. Clones were read by immunoSEQ multiplex PCR, and TCRdb kept only the in-frame ones, dropping some. Among about 260,000 clones, over 70% were seen once, and the ten largest hold roughly a tenth. Sequencing was carried out using peripheral blood. These receptors were obtained from a woman aged 70-85 years with COVID-19, enrolled during active disease.

The chain has TRBV7-2 and TRBJ2-1; 14 bases align to TRBD2. The CDR3 runs to 18 residues. With 1 base clipped from V and 0 bases from J, the junction kept 2 bases outside the gene matches. Germline values: CDR1 SGHTA, CDR2 FQGNSA. In nucleotides, the CDR3 is TGTGCCAGCAGCTTAGGGACTAGCGGGAGGAGCTCCTACAATGAGCAGTTCTTC. Residues: CASSLGTSGRSSYNEQFF.

The chain is built from TRBV4-3 and TRBJ2-4; tentatively, D is TRBD2 (5 bases). Trimming took off 1 base at V and 9 bases at J, with 13 bases between the two ends. Germline CDR1 is LGHNA and CDR2 is YSLEER. The CDR3 is 14 residues long. CDR3 bases: TGCGCCAGCAGCCAAGTTTCGGGATTCGGCATTCAGTACTTC. Translation gives CASSQVSGFGIQYF.